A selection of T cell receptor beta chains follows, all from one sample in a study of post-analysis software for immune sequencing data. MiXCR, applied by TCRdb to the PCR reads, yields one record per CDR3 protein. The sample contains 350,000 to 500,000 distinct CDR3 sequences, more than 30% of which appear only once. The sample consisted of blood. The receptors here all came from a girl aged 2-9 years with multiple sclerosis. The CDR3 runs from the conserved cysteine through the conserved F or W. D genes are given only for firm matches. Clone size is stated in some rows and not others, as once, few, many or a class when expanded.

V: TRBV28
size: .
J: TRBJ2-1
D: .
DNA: TGTGCCAGCAGCCGACCACTTGAGCAGTTCTTC
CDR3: CASSRPLEQFF

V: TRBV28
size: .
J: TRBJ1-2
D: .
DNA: TGTGCCAGCAGCCTTGACAGGCGTCATGGCTACACCTTC
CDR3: CASSLDRRHGYTF

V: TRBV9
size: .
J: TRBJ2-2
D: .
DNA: TGTGCCAGCAGCGGCACGACTGGCACCAGGGAGCTGTTTTTT
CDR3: CASSGTTGTRELFF

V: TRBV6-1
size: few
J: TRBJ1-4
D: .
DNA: TGTGCCAGCAGTGATCCTAAGGCCGATTACTATGAAAAACTGTTTTTT
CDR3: CASSDPKADYYEKLFF

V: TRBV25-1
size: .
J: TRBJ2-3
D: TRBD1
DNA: TGTGCCAGCAGTGAAGGACAGGGCCGTACAGATACGCAGTATTTT
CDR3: CASSEGQGRTDTQYF

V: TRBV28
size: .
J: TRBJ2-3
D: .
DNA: TGTGCCAGCAATGGTCGACAGCGCCCCATGCTAGGGCAGTATTTT
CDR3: CASNGRQRPMLGQYF

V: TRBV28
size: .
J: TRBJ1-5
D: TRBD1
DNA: TGTGCCAGCAGCCCCACAGGGGACGGTTGGAGCAATCAGCCCCAGCATTTT
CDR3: CASSPTGDGWSNQPQHF

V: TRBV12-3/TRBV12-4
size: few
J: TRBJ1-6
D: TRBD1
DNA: TGTGCCAGCAGTTTTAGGGGGCCGGTCGGTTCACCCCTCCACTTT
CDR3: CASSFRGPVGSPLHF

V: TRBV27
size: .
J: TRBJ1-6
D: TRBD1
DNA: TGTGCCAGCACCAATGACAGGGTGGTTGGTTTTTCACCCCTCCACTTT
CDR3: CASTNDRVVGFSPLHF

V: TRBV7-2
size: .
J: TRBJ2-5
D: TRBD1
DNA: TGTGCCAGCAGCGCTTACAGGGGACAAGAGACCCAGTACTTC
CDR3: CASSAYRGQETQYF

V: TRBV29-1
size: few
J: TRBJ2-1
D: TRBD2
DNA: TGCAGCGTAGGGACTAGCTCCCACAATGAGCAGTTCTTC
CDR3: CSVGTSSHNEQFF

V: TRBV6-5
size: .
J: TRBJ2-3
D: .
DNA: TGTGCCAGCAGTACGGGACGGCCGTCGGATACGCAGTATTTT
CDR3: CASSTGRPSDTQYF

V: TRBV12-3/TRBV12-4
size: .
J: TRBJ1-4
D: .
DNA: TGTGCCAGCCGGTACCCTGGGGATGAAAAACTGTTTTTT
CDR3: CASRYPGDEKLFF

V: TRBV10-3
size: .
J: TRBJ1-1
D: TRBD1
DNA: TGTGCCATCAGCCAGGGGGCCATCACTGAAGCTTTCTTT
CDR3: CAISQGAITEAFF

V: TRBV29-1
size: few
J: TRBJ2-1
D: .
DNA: TGCAGCGTTCTCGCAGAGACCGAGAAAAATGAGCAGTTCTTC
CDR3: CSVLAETEKNEQFF